This TCR beta chain was found in a study of T cell repertoires in cytomegalovirus infection. Turning to the study itself: As its CMV epitopes, the study selected recently identified HLA-C-restricted and well-studied HLA-B-restricted targets.

TCRdb redid the calling of the reads with MiXCR, one entry per CDR3 protein. The table includes about 160,000 distinct CDR3 sequences, approximately 21% detected once. Trimming left V 2 bases short and J 2 bases short, with 11 bases between. The CDR3 loop spans 15 amino acids. Germline CDR1 and CDR2: MNHNS and SASEGT. Study-wide points: In two of eight donors, the top clonotype was HLA-C-restricted CMV-specific.

This clonotype was seen more than once but under ten times. The antigen remains undetermined. Just one base apart from a much larger clone, this may be a read error. Sample: CD8+ T cells from cultured PBMCs, taken from culture after CMV antigen stimulation. This TCR was recovered from a human donor in good health (CMV status not recorded). Some clones in this sample may be carry-over from other donors' samples. The chain links TRBV6-1 to TRBJ2-3; D remains unclear. CDR3 amino acids: CASSEWSGNTDTQYF. CDR3 sequence (DNA): TGTGCCAGCAGTGAATGGAGTGGCAACACAGATACGCAGTATTTT.